The rows below give T cell receptor beta chains drawn from one sample of a study of OX40 agonist ivuxolimab in advanced cancers. The data were produced by immunoSEQ multiplex PCR, yet TCRdb's version contains in-frame clones alone and is incomplete. The data hold 50,000 to 65,000 clones, with around nine tenths observed a single time. The material sequenced was CD4+ or CD8+ T cells sorted from blood, taken in a trial of the OX40 agonist ivuxolimab. These TCRs come from an adult with an advanced solid tumor such as melanoma, head and neck, liver or kidney cancer. The conserved cysteine and the conserved F or W are not part of the CDR3 here. Not every row has a clone size; where given, it reads once, few, many or a size class.

CDR3aa	v_gene	abundance
AISAGTSPNEQF	TRBV10-3	-
ASSYRQDYEQY	TRBV6-5	-
ASTEPGQGLGLF	TRBV28	-
ASSQGPGDSYEQY	TRBV14	-
ASSLKGRTYEQY	TRBV28	once
ASSLSAQTGEQY	TRBV28	once
ATSREGQTINEKLF	TRBV15	-
ASSKVVVMNTEAF	TRBV19	-
ASSYSRSGGMGEQF	TRBV6-5	-
ASSLVGPTYEQY	TRBV5-8	-
ASSHPGSERPYNEQF	TRBV4-2	few
ASSLQGEGYEQY	TRBV27	-
ASSPRIAATYEQY	TRBV5-8	-
ASSLVHASTDTQY	TRBV11-1	-
ASSLGGRTQY	TRBV11-2	-
ASSGGPTFPWDTQY	TRBV2	-
ASSLVGQGTEQY	TRBV7-9	-